Listed here are 32 T cell receptor beta chains from one sample, sequenced in a study of blood T cell repertoires in COVID-19. Only in-frame clones appear in the TCRdb table, and some are missing; sequencing was by immunoSEQ multiplex PCR. The top ten clones hold roughly a tenth of a sample with approximately 120,000 clones, roughly 76% of them seen once. Sequences were obtained from peripheral blood. These receptors originate from a human donor in a cohort sampled during active COVID-19.

CDR3 in DNA: TGTGCCAGCAGCTTAGAAGGAGCGGGGGAGAGGGAGCAGTACTTC. As protein: CASSLEGAGEREQYF. The rearrangement links TRBV7-2 to TRBJ2-7; 8 bases map to TRBD2. V gave up 1 base and J gave up 7 bases; unmatched junction bases: 9. Per germline, CDR1 SGHTA and CDR2 FQGNSA. The CDR3 spans 15 residues.

The rearrangement joins TRBV7-3 to TRBJ1-3; 7 bases fit TRBD1. In germline, CDR1 is SGHTA, CDR2 FQGTGA. J gave up 4 bases and V 4 bases, and 1 base lay outside the gene matches. There are 13 residues in the CDR3. The CDR3 sequence: CASSSGQGNTIYF. CDR3 coding DNA: TGTGCCAGCAGCTCGGGACAGGGAAACACCATATATTTT.

The V call is TRBV11-3, the J call TRBJ2-2; tentative D call: TRBD2 (6 bases). V was trimmed by 4 bases and J by 4 bases, leaving 10 bases between them. This CDR3 is built from 14 residues. CDR1 SGHNT and CDR2 YENEEA come from the germline V gene. CDR3 in DNA: TGTGCCAGCAGCTCCTTTAGCGGCACCGGGGAGCTGTTTTTT. Protein: CASSSFSGTGELFF.

The chain uses TRBV4-3 and TRBJ2-1; 8 bases map to TRBD1. The CDR3 is 13 residues long. Germline lookup yields CDR1 LGHNA and CDR2 YSLEER. Unmatched junction bases numbered 1, after V lost 2 bases and J lost 7 bases. The CDR3 nucleotides are TGCGCCAGCAGCCAAAGGACAGGGAATGAGCAGTTCTTC. It is translated as CASSQRTGNEQFF.

This rearrangement joins TRBV4-2 to TRBJ2-7, with a possible D match to TRBD1 (5 bases). The CDR3 has 16 amino acids. Trimming pared 1 base from V and 3 bases from J, leaving 16 bases between. Germline V CDR1 and CDR2: LGHNA, YNFKEQ. The CDR3 region is CASSQGSRGYSYEQYF. The CDR3 DNA is TGTGCCAGCAGCCAAGGGTCAAGGGGATATAGCTACGAGCAGTACTTC.

A single count supports this clone. This rearrangement joins TRBV2 to TRBJ1-1; TRBD1 aligns across 8 bases. CDR3 length equals 15 residues. Trimming removed 7 bases from V and 2 bases from J; junction bases left unmatched: 9. The germline V gene encodes CDR1 SNHLY and CDR2 FYNNEI. CDR3: CASKDGTGRNTEAFF. CDR3 nucleotides: TGTGCCAGCAAGGATGGGACAGGTAGAAACACTGAAGCTTTCTTT.

This clone occurred a few times. CDR3 coding DNA: TGTGCCAGCAGTTACGGGACATCTCGAGGGGAGACCCAGTACTTC. Protein product: CASSYGTSRGETQYF. The V gene is TRBV6-5, the J gene TRBJ2-5; D may be TRBD1 (6 bases). The V end was cut by 2 bases, the J end by 5 bases, with 15 bases between. The CDR3 runs 15 residues. In germline, CDR1 is MNHEY, CDR2 SVGAGI.

The rearrangement uses TRBV24-1 and TRBJ2-1; TRBD1 matches 9 bases. Germline CDR1 reads KGHDR; CDR2 reads SFDVKD. This CDR3 spans 16 amino acids. V shed 2 bases and J 9 bases; nucleotides not matched to a gene: 10. CDR3 loop: CATSDYGHRGLPEQFF. The CDR3 DNA sequence: TGTGCCACCAGTGATTATGGGCACAGGGGGCTGCCTGAGCAGTTCTTC.

About this clone itself: Within the sample, other DNA sequences also encode this same CDR3. The chain couples TRBV21-1 to TRBJ2-7; the table assigns TRBD1, which was not confirmed against the DNA. TRBV21-1 is labeled a pseudogene. CDR3 size: 14 residues. The CDR3 nucleotides are TGTGCCAGCAGCAAAGGGACAGGGGCCCACGAGCAATACTTC. Its translation is CASSKGTGAHEQYF.

V and J are TRBV2 and TRBJ2-4, with a possible D match to TRBD1 (6 bases). The V end lost 11 bases, the J end lost 5 bases, and 16 bases lay between the germline ends. Per germline, CDR1 SNHLY and CDR2 FYNNEI. The CDR3 covers 13 residues. The CDR3 loop is CAGQGIGQNIQYF. The CDR3 DNA sequence: TGTGCCGGGCAGGGGATCGGTCAAAACATTCAGTACTTC.

The chain employs TRBV5-6 and TRBJ2-5, with D perhaps matching TRBD1 (6 bases). Germline assignment: CDR1 SGHDT and CDR2 YYEEEE. Deletions cut 2 bases from V and 0 bases from J, with 8 bases between. The CDR3 has 14 residues. The CDR3 reads CASSLDRNQETQYF. The CDR3 coding sequence is TGTGCCAGCAGCTTAGACAGGAACCAAGAGACCCAGTACTTC.

The CDR3 DNA reads as TGCAGTGCTAGTGCCCAATCCAACTACGAGCAGTACTTC. Its translation: CSASAQSNYEQYF. The rearrangement links TRBV20-1 to TRBJ2-7, with no clear D. V was cut by 3 bases and J by 3 bases, with 12 bases left in between. The germline V gene encodes CDR1 DFQATT and CDR2 SNEGSKA (reference sequence). This CDR3 contains 13 residues.

This clone appeared a single time. This chain uses TRBV6-1 with TRBJ2-1; possibly TRBD1 for D (5 bases). The CDR3 has 17 residues. The germline CDR1 and CDR2 sequences are MNHNS and SASEGT. V lost 3 bases and J lost 4, with 19 bases in between. The CDR3 region is CASSERAGRGWYNEQFF. In DNA, the CDR3 is TGTGCCAGCAGTGAGCGTGCAGGGCGAGGTTGGTACAATGAGCAGTTCTTC.

The V gene is TRBV24-1, the J gene TRBJ1-2, with 9 bases fitting TRBD1. Germline CDR1 reads KGHDR; CDR2 reads SFDVKD. J gave up 3 bases and V 5 bases, and 9 bases lay outside the gene matches. This CDR3 has 16 residues. The CDR3 loop reads CATSALTGGGYYGYTF. CDR3 sequence (DNA): TGTGCCACCAGTGCCCTCACAGGGGGCGGCTACTATGGCTACACCTTC.

In DNA form, the CDR3 reads TGTGCCAGCAGTTTTTTTAGGACTAGCGGGAATCTGAATGAGCAGTTCTTC. It translates to CASSFFRTSGNLNEQFF. The chain couples TRBV27 to TRBJ2-1; 12 nucleotides agree with TRBD2. Losses at the gene ends were 3 bases for V and 7 bases for J; bases not matched to a gene: 10. The CDR3 contains 17 residues. In germline, CDR1 is MNHEY, CDR2 SMNVEV (reference sequence).

This rearrangement joins TRBV5-4 to TRBJ2-7; TRBD2 matches 9 bases. CDR1 is SGHNT and CDR2 is YYREEE in the germline V gene (reference sequence). The V gene end was trimmed by 0 bases and the J gene end by 4 bases; junction bases not matched to a gene: 5. This CDR3 contains 15 residues. The DNA for the CDR3 is TGTGCCAGCAGCTTGGGACTAGCGGAATTTTACGAGCAGTACTTC. Its translation: CASSLGLAEFYEQYF.

This clone was observed once. The chain couples TRBV5-1 to TRBJ2-3; D might be TRBD1 (6 bases). V was cut by 0 bases and J by 5 bases, with 10 bases left in between. The CDR3 totals 14 residues. Per the germline V gene, CDR1 is SGHRS and CDR2 is YFSETQ. The DNA of the CDR3 is TGCGCCAGCAGCTTGGGAGGGGGTGAAGATACGCAGTATTTT. Its protein is CASSLGGGEDTQYF. Variable domain in full (rest from reference TRBV5-1 and TRBJ2-3): KAGVTQTPRYLIKTRGQQVTLSCSPISGHRSVSWYQQTPGQGLQFLFEYFSETQRNKGNFPGRFSGRQFSNSRSEMNVSTLELGDSALYLCASSLGGGEDTQYFGPGTRLTVL.

The gene calls are TRBV30 and TRBJ1-6; D unclear. Looked up from germline, CDR1 is GTSNPN and CDR2 is SVGIG (reference sequence). The CDR3 loop spans 12 amino acids. Trimming removed 0 bases at V and 8 bases at J, with 5 bases between. In DNA form, the CDR3 reads TGTGCCTGGAGTGTACTCCATTCACCCCTCCACTTT. It yields the protein CAWSVLHSPLHF.

The chain combines TRBV6-5 with TRBJ2-1, with TRBD1 matching 12 bases. The CDR3 runs to 15 residues. Unmatched junction bases numbered 5, after V lost 6 bases and J lost 5 bases. Germline V gives CDR1 MNHEY, CDR2 SVGAGI. The CDR3 coding sequence is TGTGCCAGCAGGGCCGGGACAGGGGGCAACAATGAGCAGTTCTTC. It translates to CASRAGTGGNNEQFF.

The chain is built from TRBV6-6 and TRBJ2-1, with TRBD2 matching 9 bases. CDR1 and CDR2 from the germline V gene are MNHNY and SVGAGI (reference sequence). With 7 bases clipped from V and 7 bases from J, the junction kept 11 bases outside the gene matches. The CDR3 sequence is 15 residues long. Here the CDR3 DNA reads TGTGCCAGCACTAACGGGCGGGAGGGCCGGAATGAGCAGTTCTTC. Translated, it gives CASTNGREGRNEQFF.

The rearrangement links TRBV3-1 (or the pseudogene TRBV3-2) to TRBJ2-5; possibly TRBD2 for D (7 bases). The V gene's germline CDR1 is LGHDT and CDR2 YNNKEL (reference sequence). This CDR3 contains 14 residues. With 6 bases removed from V and 5 bases from J, the gap between germline ends came to 16 bases. The CDR3 DNA reads TGTGCCAGCAGTCTGACTAGGGGGGGGGAGACCCAGTACTTC. Translated, it gives CASSLTRGGETQYF.

The CDR3 sequence: CASKEGPIFNYGYTF. The CDR3, as DNA: TGTGCCAGTAAGGAGGGGCCCATTTTTAACTATGGCTACACCTTC. The chain combines TRBV19 with TRBJ1-2; D is possibly TRBD1 (5 bases). This CDR3 has 15 residues. V was clipped by 7 bases and J by 1 base, with 16 bases between them. From germline, CDR1 is LNHDA and CDR2 SQIVND (reference sequence). Complete variable domain (other parts from reference TRBV19 and TRBJ1-2): DGGITQSPKYLFRKEGQNVTLSCEQNLNHDAMYWYRQDPGQGLRLIYYSQIVNDFQKGDIAEGYSVSREKKESFPLTVTSAQKNPTAFYLCASKEGPIFNYGYTFGSGTRLTVV.

J is TRBJ2-5 and V is TRBV24-1; a weak D match, TRBD1 (5 bases). CDR3 size: 15 residues. V lost 0 bases and J 4 bases, leaving 11 bases between the germline ends. Germline V lookup: CDR1 KGHDR, CDR2 SFDVKD. CDR3 DNA: TGTGCCACCAGTGATTTGAACAGGCCACGAGAGACCCAGTACTTC. Protein sequence: CATSDLNRPRETQYF.

This clone was seen more than once but under ten times. The chain couples TRBV27 to TRBJ2-5, with D possibly TRBD2 on 5 matching bases. The CDR3 totals 15 residues. V gave up 5 bases and J gave up 4 bases, with 17 bases separating them. Germline loops: CDR1 MNHEY, CDR2 SMNVEV (reference sequence). CDR3 in amino acids: CASSPRGGDRETQYF. The CDR3 DNA is TGTGCCAGCAGTCCCCGAGGAGGCGACCGAGAGACCCAGTACTTC.

The rearrangement links TRBV5-4 to TRBJ2-7; 11 nucleotides line up with TRBD2. The germline gives CDR1 SGHNT, CDR2 YYREEE (reference sequence). CDR3 size: 14 residues. Trimming at V came to 4 bases and at J to 4 bases, leaving 4 bases not matched to a gene. CDR3 sequence reads: CASSPTSGKYEQYF. The CDR3 coding sequence is TGTGCCAGCAGCCCGACTAGCGGGAAGTACGAGCAGTACTTC.

The chain couples TRBV7-3 to TRBJ1-4; D unclear. V lost 2 bases and J 0 bases, leaving 4 bases between the germline ends. Per germline, CDR1 SGHTA and CDR2 FQGTGA. CDR3 length: 14 residues. The CDR3 spells CASSLGATNEKLFF. In nucleotides, the CDR3 is TGTGCCAGCAGCTTAGGAGCAACTAATGAAAAACTGTTTTTT.

J is TRBJ1-2 and V is TRBV15, with a weak D call TRBD1 (5 bases). This CDR3 has 15 amino acids. Germline V CDR1 and CDR2: LNHNV, YYDKDF (reference sequence). Trimming removed 5 bases from V and 6 bases from J, with 19 bases in between. CDR3 sequence: CATSSLTGRKDGYTF. CDR3 coding DNA: TGTGCCACCAGCTCCCTCACAGGTAGGAAGGATGGCTACACCTTC. Based on the CDR3 plus reference TRBV15 and TRBJ1-2, the full variable domain is DAMVIQNPRYQVTQFGKPVTLSCSQTLNHNVMYWYQQKSSQAPKLLFHYYDKDFNNEADTPDNFQSRRPNTSFCFLDIRSPGLGDTAMYLCATSSLTGRKDGYTFGSGTRLTVV.

V gene TRBV18 combines with J gene TRBJ2-5; 11 nucleotides match TRBD1. The CDR3 extends over 14 amino acids. Germline CDR1 and CDR2: KGHSH and LQKENI. Trimming removed 5 bases from V and 4 bases from J; junction bases left unmatched: 3. The CDR3 spells CASSSGTGGETQYF. As DNA, the CDR3 is TGTGCCAGCTCATCTGGGACAGGGGGAGAGACCCAGTACTTC.

The CDR3: CASRNTGIAGGWADTQYF. For the CDR3, the DNA is TGTGCCAGCAGGAACACAGGGATAGCGGGAGGATGGGCAGATACGCAGTATTTT. The genes are TRBV7-2 and TRBJ2-3; 10 bases map to TRBD2. Trimming cost V 6 bases and J 4 bases; bases outside gene matches: 16. The CDR3 is made up of 18 amino acids. Germline CDR1 SGHTA, CDR2 FQGNSA.

In this sample, this clone turned up a few times. CDR3 loop: CSALNGEQYF. CDR3 DNA sequence: TGCAGTGCTTTGAACGGCGAGCAGTACTTC. The V call is TRBV20-1, the J call TRBJ2-7; D not certain. The V and J ends lost 5 bases and 6 bases respectively, with 8 bases between them. The CDR3 is made up of 10 amino acids. From germline, CDR1 is DFQATT and CDR2 SNEGSKA (reference sequence).

V gene TRBV28 combines with J gene TRBJ2-1; D ambiguous. V was pared by 11 bases and J by 0 bases, with 17 bases between. This CDR3 contains 15 residues. The V gene's germline CDR1 is MDHEN and CDR2 SYDVKM. The CDR3 here is CAATQAPSSYNEQFF. The CDR3 DNA reads TGTGCCGCGACTCAAGCGCCTAGCTCCTACAATGAGCAGTTCTTC.

This clone was observed a handful of times. This chain links TRBV12-3 or TRBV12-4 with TRBJ2-7, with a tentative D call TRBD1 (6 bases). V dropped 5 bases and J dropped 1 base, with 9 bases sitting between them. CDR3 size: 13 residues. This CDR3 reads CASSGQLSYEQYF. The CDR3 DNA sequence: TGTGCCAGCAGTGGACAGCTGTCCTACGAGCAGTACTTC.